What follows is one TCR beta chain and its context. What it binds is not known. The data derive from a study of cytomegalovirus exposure and HLA in healthy donors. About the study: There were some 120 million unique TCR beta sequences, drawn from approximately 180 million T cells, in an earlier analysis. Study-wide results and caveats: A later analysis found TCR association rates differed by HLA locus, highest for DRB1 and lowest for HLA-C.

The primer mix had 60 Vbeta and 13 Jbeta primers. Repertoires were generated with immunoSEQ multiplex PCR, while TCRdb's copy carries only in-frame clones and drops some. The sample includes 180,000 or so clones, more than 65% seen only once; the top ten take about 3%. The CDR3 consists of 15 residues. V trimming: 3 bases; J trimming: 6 bases; junction bases outside the gene matches: 8. From germline, CDR1 is SGHTA and CDR2 FQGNSA. The chain has TRBV7-2 and TRBJ2-3, with TRBD2 matching 8 bases. Sequences were obtained from PBMCs. The clonotype originates from a female donor in good health and CMV-seronegative. CDR3 bases: TGTGCCAGCAGCTTGTCGGGAGGGCCGGGTGATACGCAGTATTTT. The encoded protein is CASSLSGGPGDTQYF.